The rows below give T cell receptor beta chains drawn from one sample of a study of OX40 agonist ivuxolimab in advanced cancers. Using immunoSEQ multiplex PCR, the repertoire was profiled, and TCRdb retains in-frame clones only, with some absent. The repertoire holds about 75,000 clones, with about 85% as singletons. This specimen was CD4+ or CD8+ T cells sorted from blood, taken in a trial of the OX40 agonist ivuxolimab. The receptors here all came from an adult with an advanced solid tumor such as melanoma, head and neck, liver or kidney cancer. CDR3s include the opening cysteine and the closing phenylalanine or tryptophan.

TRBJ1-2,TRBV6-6,CASRETGTNYGYTF
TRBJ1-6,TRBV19,CASSIPGQGSSPLHF
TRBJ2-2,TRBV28,CASRRQGGTGELFF
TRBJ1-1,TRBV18,CASSSSQGETEAFF
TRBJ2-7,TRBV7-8,CASMTLGSYEQYF
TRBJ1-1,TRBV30,CAWSVPGSPEAFF
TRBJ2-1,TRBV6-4,CASSDQGLIGNEQFF
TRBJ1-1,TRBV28,CASIRNTEAFF
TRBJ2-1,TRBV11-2,CASSPSWEGQNEQFF
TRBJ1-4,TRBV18,CASSPRGSGEKLFF
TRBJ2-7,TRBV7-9,CASSRGTVYEQYF
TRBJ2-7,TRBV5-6,CASSLRQGAGEQYF
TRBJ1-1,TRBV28,CASSLLRSVTEAFF
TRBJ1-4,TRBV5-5,CASSLETGTTREKLFF
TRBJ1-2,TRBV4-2,CAPFKNRGNGYTF
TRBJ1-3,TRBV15,CATSSDLSDSGNTIYF
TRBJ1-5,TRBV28,CASSRTGLGNQPQHF
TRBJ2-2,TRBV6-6,CATGEHRGGELFF
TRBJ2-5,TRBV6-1,CASSEGGRPKETQYF
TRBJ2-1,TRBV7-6,CAISSRGGMYNEQFF
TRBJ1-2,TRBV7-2,CASSPGSYGYTF
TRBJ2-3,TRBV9,CASSRGDFSTDTQYF
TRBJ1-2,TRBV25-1,CASSYSAGYTF
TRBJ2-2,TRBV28,CASSYPHANTGELFF